This TCR beta chain is drawn from a study of blood T cell repertoires in COVID-19. Study processing details: Estimated nucleated cell counts came from reference gene primer amplification. Clones were read by immunoSEQ multiplex PCR, and TCRdb kept only the in-frame ones, dropping some. That table is the source of V, J and clone size, and D and trimming were worked out from the DNA. Among about 180,000 clones, 60% to 80% were seen once, and the ten largest hold about 26%. The TCR comes from an older woman with acute or convalescent COVID-19. The sample consisted of peripheral blood.

CDR3 sequence (DNA): TGTGCCAGCAGCTTATCAGCGGTCCGAACAATGGCCTACAATGAGCAGTTCTTC. Translating it yields CASSLSAVRTMAYNEQFF. The chain combines TRBV7-2 with TRBJ2-1, with D perhaps TRBD2 (5 bases). This CDR3 comprises 18 residues. Germline V gene sequence: CDR1 SGHTA, CDR2 FQGNSA. Between the trimmed V and J ends, which lost 2 bases and 2 bases, there was a span of 19 bases.